This T cell receptor beta chain emerged from a study of shared clonotypes between healthy human individuals. Background on the study: Ranging from 18 to 49 in age, donors were two women and a few men.

This clone was found once. What it binds is unknown. Germline loops: CDR1 ENHRY, CDR2 SYGVKD. The CDR3 is 13 amino acids. Trimming removed 6 bases at V and 3 bases at J, with 11 bases between. All participating donors were Caucasian adults from Nashville, Tennessee. Study observations and caveats: Sampling was confined to blood; repertoires within tissues likely differ. Enrolling few donors narrowed the genetic and exposure-history diversity that was represented.

Sequencing used immunoSEQ multiplex PCR; TCRdb keeps in-frame clones, though not all of them. The sample has about 700,000 clones, approximately 79% seen once. The V gene is TRBV10-3, the J gene TRBJ1-1; D is possibly TRBD1 (5 bases). The material sequenced was memory CD4+ T cells sorted from blood. The subset is: CD45RA-negative fraction. This clonotype was obtained from a woman between 25 and 40 years old in good health. The CDR3: CAIRGAGDTEAFF. DNA for the CDR3: TGTGCCATCAGAGGGGCGGGAGACACTGAAGCTTTCTTT.